This T cell receptor beta chain was documented in a study of cytomegalovirus exposure and HLA in healthy donors (dated by TCRdb to about 2017). Study-wide context: According to a later analysis, the roughly 120 validation repertoires were produced on the same platform as the 666 repertoires of the first cohort. The aim of the study was to test whether cataloging public T cell receptors could identify signatures of past pathogen exposure. In addition to the first cohort of 666 subjects, a separate validation cohort of 100 to 150 different subjects was used. To predict cytomegalovirus infection status, the study brought together high-throughput TCR immunosequencing, statistical association of individual TCRs with disease status, and machine learning. On the study overall, not on this receptor specifically: Most TCR sequences were observed very rarely across donors, whereas some public TCRs were present in many individuals. The study listed 164 TCR beta chains as associated with cytomegalovirus. In a later analysis, TCRs clustered in the first cohort were found to also tend to co-occur in the approximately 120 validation repertoires, with 85% to 95% of cluster scores above 0. The validation cohort had no HLA typing available for a later analysis, so co-occurrence within that cohort was assessed over all 110 or so repertoires. It was suggested by the authors that the approach could potentially be generalized to other disease states and immunological phenotypes. The classifier was reported to diagnose cytomegalovirus status with high specificity and sensitivity in both the original and validation cohorts. In vitro tests confirmed that a few of the cytomegalovirus-associated TCR beta chains recognize cytomegalovirus antigens.

Clipping removes 5 bases from V and 6 bases from J, with 9 as the unmatched junction base count. The CDR3 contains 14 residues, cysteine and phenylalanine counted. Just the 42-base CDR3 DNA is kept, in frame starting at base 1. CDR1 and CDR2 were assigned from the germline V gene as SGHVS and FNYEAQ. The receptor library was made with the immunoSEQ multiplex PCR assay. Turning to the authors' computational methods: To diagnose cytomegalovirus status from the catalog of TCR beta chain sequences, a statistical classification framework was built. TCRdb limited this immuneACCESS table to in-frame rearrangements with V and J called. A share of clones is missing; checked studies link under half to unresolved V genes, and the rest is unexplained. V and J calls plus clone size are reproduced from that table; the DNA served to infer D and trimming. The table for this sample lists roughly 110,000 clones; roughly nine tenths of them were counted only once. The ten largest clones capture about 1.8% of the sample.

To note about this clone: The antigen this receptor binds is unknown. No much larger clonotype is one base removed from it; base qualities were not supplied.

Separate from the approximately 690-subject first cohort, the validation cohort of about 130 subjects was the group to which the donors belonged. Specimen: PBMCs. Recombination joined TRBV7-6 with TRBJ1-2; 7 nucleotides in the junction match TRBD1. The TCR comes from a woman aged 18-29 years in good health and CMV-seropositive. The CDR3 region reads CASSPDRVRDGYTF. The sequenced DNA is TGTGCCAGCAGCCCCGACAGGGTTAGGGATGGCTACACCTTC. Reference TRBV7-6 and TRBJ1-2 proteins supply the regions before and after the CDR3; the full variable domain is: GAGVSQSPRYKVTKRGQDVALRCDPISGHVSLYWYRQALGQGPEFLTYFNYEAQQDKSGLPNDRFSAERPEGSISTLTIQRTEQRDSAMYRCASSPDRVRDGYTFGSGTRLTVV.